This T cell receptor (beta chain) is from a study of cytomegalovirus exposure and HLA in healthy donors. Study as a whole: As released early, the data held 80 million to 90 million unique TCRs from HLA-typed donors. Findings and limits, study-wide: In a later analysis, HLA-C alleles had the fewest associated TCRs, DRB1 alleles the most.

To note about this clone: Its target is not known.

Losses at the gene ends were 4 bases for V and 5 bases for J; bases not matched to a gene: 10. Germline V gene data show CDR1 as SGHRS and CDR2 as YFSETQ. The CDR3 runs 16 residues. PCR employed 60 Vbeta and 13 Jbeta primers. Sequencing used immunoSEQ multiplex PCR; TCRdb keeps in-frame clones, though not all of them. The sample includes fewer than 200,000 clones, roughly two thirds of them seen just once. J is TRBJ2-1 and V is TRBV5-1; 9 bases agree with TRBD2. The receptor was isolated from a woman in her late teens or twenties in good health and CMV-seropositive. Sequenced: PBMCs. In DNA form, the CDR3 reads TGCGCCAGCAGCCCCGATCTAGCGGGAAGAGACAATGAGCAGTTCTTC. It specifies CASSPDLAGRDNEQFF.